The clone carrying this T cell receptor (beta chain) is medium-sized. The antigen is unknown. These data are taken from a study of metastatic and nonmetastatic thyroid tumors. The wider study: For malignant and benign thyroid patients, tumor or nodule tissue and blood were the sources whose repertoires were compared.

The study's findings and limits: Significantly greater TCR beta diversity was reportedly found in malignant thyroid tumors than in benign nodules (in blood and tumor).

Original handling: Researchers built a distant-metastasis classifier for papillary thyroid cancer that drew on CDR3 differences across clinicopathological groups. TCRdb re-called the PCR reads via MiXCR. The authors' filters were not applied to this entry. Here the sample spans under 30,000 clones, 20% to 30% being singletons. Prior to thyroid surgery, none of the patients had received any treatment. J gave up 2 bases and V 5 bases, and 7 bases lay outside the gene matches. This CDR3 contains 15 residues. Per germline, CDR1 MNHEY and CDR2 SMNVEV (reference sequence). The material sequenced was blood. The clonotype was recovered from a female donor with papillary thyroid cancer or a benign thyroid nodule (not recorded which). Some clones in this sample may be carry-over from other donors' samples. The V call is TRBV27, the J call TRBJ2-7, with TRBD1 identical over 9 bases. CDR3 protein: CASSPPGTGPYEQYF. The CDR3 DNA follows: TGTGCCAGCAGTCCTCCGGGGACAGGGCCCTACGAGCAGTACTTC.